The 23 T cell receptor beta chains reported below all come from one sample, sequenced in a study of graft-versus-host responses after intestinal transplantation. Profiling relied on immunoSEQ multiplex PCR, and the TCRdb table lists in-frame clones only, not all of them. The sample has about 98,000 clones; roughly 83% are singletons. The sequenced sample was PBMCs, obtained 255 days after intestinal transplant. The receptors were gathered from a human patient who received an intestinal transplant, so some T cells may come from the graft donor.

The chain carries TRBV7-6 and TRBJ1-1; 9 nucleotides line up with TRBD1. CDR1 SGHVS and CDR2 FNYEAQ come from the germline V gene. The V segment lost 5 bases and the J segment 1 base; nucleotides outside the gene matches: 5. The CDR3 consists of 15 residues. The CDR3 DNA reads TGTGCCAGCAGCCATGAGGGACAGGGGAACACTGAAGCTTTCTTT. It encodes CASSHEGQGNTEAFF.

CDR3 sequence (DNA): TGTGCCACCAGCAGGGACAGGGGCCTCTCCTACGAGCAGTACTTC. Translation: CATSRDRGLSYEQYF. The rearrangement uses TRBV15 and TRBJ2-7; 9 positions agree with TRBD1. From germline, CDR1 is LNHNV and CDR2 YYDKDF (reference sequence). The CDR3 is 15 residues long. Trimming removed 3 bases from V and 0 bases from J; junction bases left unmatched: 3.

The chain employs TRBV10-3 and TRBJ2-5; 8 bases fit TRBD1. J was trimmed by 5 bases and V by 5 bases; bases with no gene match: 10. The CDR3 runs to 15 residues. The germline CDR1 and CDR2 sequences are ENHRY and SYGVKD. The CDR3 DNA reads as TGTGCCATCAGTACAGGGACAGGCTCTCTGGAGACCCAGTACTTC. Translated, it gives CAISTGTGSLETQYF.

The chain is built from TRBV6-5 and TRBJ1-1; D not resolved. There are 14 residues in the CDR3. V dropped 2 bases and J dropped 0 bases, with 7 bases sitting between them. Germline V gives CDR1 MNHEY, CDR2 SVGAGI. The CDR3 is CASSYGDMNTEAFF. The CDR3 DNA follows: TGTGCCAGCAGTTACGGGGATATGAACACTGAAGCTTTCTTT.

This clone is medium-sized within its sample. The DNA of the CDR3 is TGTGCCAGCAGCGGAGCGAACACCGGGGAGCTGTTTTTT. Translation gives CASSGANTGELFF. The chain is built from TRBV6-4 and TRBJ2-2; D gene unclear. In germline, CDR1 is MRHNA, CDR2 SNTAGT. V lost 6 bases and J 0 bases, leaving 5 bases between the germline ends. This CDR3 spans 13 amino acids.

The gene calls are TRBV18 and TRBJ2-7, with a weak D call TRBD2 (6 bases). V lost 2 bases to trimming and J lost 0 bases, with 8 bases between them. Germline V gene data show CDR1 as KGHSH and CDR2 as LQKENI. There are 14 residues in the CDR3. In DNA form, the CDR3 reads TGTGCCAGCTCACCAGGTAGCGGCTCCTACGAGCAGTACTTC. Protein sequence: CASSPGSGSYEQYF.

This chain joins TRBV6-1 and TRBJ2-3, with TRBD1 as a possible D gene (9 bases). Per germline, CDR1 MNHNS and CDR2 SASEGT. The CDR3 has 15 residues. Trimming removed 7 bases from V and 4 bases from J, with 18 bases in between. CDR3 loop: CASTGGGQGADTQYF. The DNA of the CDR3 is TGTGCCAGCACCGGGGGGGGACAGGGCGCAGATACGCAGTATTTT.

The DNA of the CDR3 is TGTGCCACCAGCACAACCCGGGACAGGGATGGCTCTGGGGCCAACGTCCTGACTTTC. Its translation is CATSTTRDRDGSGANVLTF. This rearrangement joins TRBV15 to TRBJ2-6, with 9 bases aligning to TRBD1. The CDR3 totals 19 residues. The germline gives CDR1 LNHNV, CDR2 YYDKDF (reference sequence). The trim removed 4 bases at V and 0 bases at J, leaving 10 bases unmatched. The variable domain in full, with the rest retrieved from reference TRBV15 and TRBJ2-6, is DAMVIQNPRYQVTQFGKPVTLSCSQTLNHNVMYWYQQKSSQAPKLLFHYYDKDFNNEADTPDNFQSRRPNTSFCFLDIRSPGLGDTAMYLCATSTTRDRDGSGANVLTFGAGSRLTVL.

The rearrangement uses TRBV28 and TRBJ1-2; a weak D match, TRBD1 (5 bases). This CDR3 comprises 14 residues. Trimming shortened V by 10 bases and J by 2 bases, and 17 bases separated the two germline ends. Germline CDR1 reads MDHEN; CDR2 reads SYDVKM. The CDR3 DNA follows: TGTGCCACCCTTCCCAAGGCAGGGAACTATGGCTACACCTTC. This gives the protein CATLPKAGNYGYTF.

The chain has TRBV5-1 and TRBJ2-5, with D perhaps matching TRBD2 (7 bases). This CDR3 is 16 amino acids long. Germline V gene lookup returns CDR1 SGHRS and CDR2 YFSETQ. V dropped 0 bases and J dropped 5 bases, with 17 bases sitting between them. The CDR3 region is CASSLGGGGALETQYF. The CDR3 nucleotides are TGCGCCAGCAGCTTGGGTGGAGGGGGGGCCTTGGAGACCCAGTACTTC.

This chain connects TRBV7-9 to TRBJ2-7; D perhaps matches TRBD1 (6 bases). The CDR3 length is 15 residues. The V gene's germline CDR1 is SEHNR and CDR2 FQNEAQ (reference sequence). V lost 2 bases and J lost 3, with 14 bases in between. The CDR3 is CASSLTVGQNYEQYV. The CDR3 DNA follows: TGTGCCAGCAGCTTAACGGTCGGACAGAACTACGAGCAGTACGTC.

This sequence joins TRBV2 and TRBJ1-4, with unresolved D. Germline assignment: CDR1 SNHLY and CDR2 FYNNEI. CDR3 length equals 11 residues. V was shortened by 6 bases and J by 8 bases, with 7 bases between the two germline ends. CDR3 amino acids: CASSGSEKLFF. DNA for the CDR3: TGTGCCAGCAGCGGGTCGGAAAAACTGTTTTTT.

The chain is built from TRBV6-5 and TRBJ2-7, with 9 bases that match TRBD1. The CDR3 has 13 amino acids. The trim removed 6 bases at V and 7 bases at J, leaving 7 bases unmatched. The germline V gene has CDR1 MNHEY and CDR2 SVGAGI. CDR3 region: CASRTQGAREQYF. CDR3 nucleotide sequence: TGTGCCAGCAGGACACAGGGGGCGAGAGAGCAGTACTTC.

The chain combines TRBV19 with TRBJ2-3; 9 positions match TRBD1. The germline CDR1 and CDR2 sequences are LNHDA and SQIVND (reference sequence). After removal of 6 bases from V and 2 bases from J, the junction contained 6 bases not matched to a gene. The CDR3 has 15 amino acids. The DNA for the CDR3 is TGTGCCAGTAGCTCCGACAGGGGGGCCACAGATACGCAGTATTTT. Its translation: CASSSDRGATDTQYF.

This rearrangement joins TRBV2 to TRBJ1-3; 7 bases line up with TRBD1. After removal of 6 bases from V and 0 bases from J, the junction contained 5 bases not matched to a gene. Germline V gene sequence: CDR1 SNHLY, CDR2 FYNNEI. The CDR3 is 15 amino acids. CDR3 in DNA: TGTGCCAGCAGACTCGGACAGGACTCTGGAAACACCATATATTTT. Translating it yields CASRLGQDSGNTIYF.

The V call is TRBV28, the J call TRBJ1-2, with D uncertain. V shed 11 bases and J shed 4 bases, with 8 bases lying between them. Per the germline V gene, CDR1 is MDHEN and CDR2 is SYDVKM. The CDR3 runs to 10 residues. CDR3: CAVLSYGYTF. The DNA of the CDR3 is TGTGCCGTCCTATCCTATGGCTACACCTTC.

The rearrangement uses TRBV19 and TRBJ1-2; TRBD1 matches at 8 bases. The V gene's germline CDR1 is LNHDA and CDR2 SQIVND (reference sequence). This CDR3 region has 11 residues. V gave up 8 bases and J gave up 4 bases; unmatched junction bases: 0. CDR3 residues: CASGQGYGYTF. CDR3 coding DNA: TGTGCCAGTGGACAGGGCTATGGCTACACCTTC.

This chain links TRBV6-5 with TRBJ1-5; TRBD1 matches at 8 bases. Germline V gives CDR1 MNHEY, CDR2 SVGAGI. The V and J ends lost 0 bases and 5 bases, in that order; junction bases with no gene match: 6. CDR3 size: 16 residues. The CDR3: CASSYSFGQGDQPQHF. The CDR3, as DNA: TGTGCCAGCAGTTACTCGTTCGGACAGGGCGATCAGCCCCAGCATTTT.

V and J are TRBV19 and TRBJ2-3; the D gene is possibly TRBD2 (6 bases). CDR3 length: 17 amino acids. The germline V gene encodes CDR1 LNHDA and CDR2 SQIVND (reference sequence). V was trimmed by 4 bases and J by 0 bases, leaving 17 bases between them. The CDR3 protein is CASSTPGTDTSTDTQYF. The CDR3, as DNA: TGTGCCAGTAGTACCCCGGGGACTGACACTAGCACAGATACGCAGTATTTT. Full variable domain (remainder filled in from reference TRBV19 and TRBJ2-3): DGGITQSPKYLFRKEGQNVTLSCEQNLNHDAMYWYRQDPGQGLRLIYYSQIVNDFQKGDIAEGYSVSREKKESFPLTVTSAQKNPTAFYLCASSTPGTDTSTDTQYFGPGTRLTVL.

This clone has only a few counts. The chain employs TRBV28 and TRBJ2-1; 15 positions match TRBD2. Trimming cost V 3 bases and J 7 bases; bases outside gene matches: 13. The germline CDR1 and CDR2 sequences are MDHEN and SYDVKM. The CDR3 sequence is 19 residues long. The CDR3 DNA is TGTGCCAGCAGTTTGCCCCGGACTAGCGGGAGGGCCCTCAGGAATGAGCAGTTCTTC. It codes for CASSLPRTSGRALRNEQFF.

The rearrangement links TRBV4-1 to TRBJ2-1; D possibly corresponds to TRBD2 (6 bases). CDR3 size: 16 residues. V lost 0 bases and J lost 3, with 12 bases in between. Germline lookup yields CDR1 MGHRA and CDR2 YSYEKL. The CDR3 is CASSQDTGEFYNEQFF. The CDR3 DNA reads TGCGCCAGCAGCCAAGATACGGGGGAGTTCTACAATGAGCAGTTCTTC.

This clone is a singleton in its sample. The chain carries TRBV29-1 and TRBJ1-4; maybe TRBD1 (6 bases). The V end was cut by 4 bases, the J end by 8 bases, with 8 bases between. Germline V gives CDR1 SQVTM, CDR2 ANQGSEA. The CDR3 consists of 11 residues. The DNA for the CDR3 is TGCAGCGTTGCTAGGGGGGAAAAACTGTTTTTT. It specifies CSVARGEKLFF. The variable domain in full, with the rest retrieved from reference TRBV29-1 and TRBJ1-4, is SAVISQKPSRDICQRGTSLTIQCQVDSQVTMMFWYRQQPGQSLTLIATANQGSEATYESGFVIDKFPISRPNLTFSTLTVSNMSPEDSSIYLCSVARGEKLFFGSGTQLSVL.

This clone occurred once. The genes are TRBV6-6 and TRBJ2-6; D call uncertain. V dropped 2 bases and J dropped 1 base, with 6 bases sitting between them. The CDR3 extends over 15 amino acids. The germline V gene has CDR1 MNHNY and CDR2 SVGAGI (reference sequence). The CDR3 nucleotides read TGTGCCAGCAGTTACGGCCGTTCTGGGGCCAACGTCCTGACTTTC. Protein product: CASSYGRSGANVLTF.